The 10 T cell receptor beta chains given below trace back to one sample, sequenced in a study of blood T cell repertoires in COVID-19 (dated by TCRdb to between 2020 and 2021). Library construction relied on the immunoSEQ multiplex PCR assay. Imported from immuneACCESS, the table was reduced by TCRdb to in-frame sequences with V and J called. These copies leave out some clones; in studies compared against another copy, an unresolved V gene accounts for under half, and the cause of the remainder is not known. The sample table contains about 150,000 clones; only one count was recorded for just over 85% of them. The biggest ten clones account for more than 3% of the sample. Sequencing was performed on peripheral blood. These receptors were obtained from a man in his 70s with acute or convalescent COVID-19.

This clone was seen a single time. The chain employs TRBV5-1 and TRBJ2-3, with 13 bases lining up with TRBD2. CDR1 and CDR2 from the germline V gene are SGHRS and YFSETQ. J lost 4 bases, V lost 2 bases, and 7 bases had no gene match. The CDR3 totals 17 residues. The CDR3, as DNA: TGCGCCAGCAGCTTTAGACTAGCGGGAGGCGGGCCAGATACGCAGTATTTT. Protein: CASSFRLAGGGPDTQYF.

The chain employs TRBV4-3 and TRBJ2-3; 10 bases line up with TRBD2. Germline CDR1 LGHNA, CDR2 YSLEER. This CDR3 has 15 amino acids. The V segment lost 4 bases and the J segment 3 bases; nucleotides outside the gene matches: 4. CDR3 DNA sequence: TGCGCCAGCAGCCCTCTAGCGGGAGTAACAGATACGCAGTATTTT. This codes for CASSPLAGVTDTQYF.

For the CDR3, the DNA is TGTGCCAGCAGCTTGGGTGGGACAGGGTATTCACCCCTCCACTTT. It yields the protein CASSLGGTGYSPLHF. V is TRBV5-4 and J is TRBJ1-6; TRBD1 matches at 9 bases. CDR3 length: 15 amino acids. Germline V gene data show CDR1 as SGHNT and CDR2 as YYREEE (reference sequence). With V trimmed by 0 bases and J by 8 bases, 3 bases remained unmatched.

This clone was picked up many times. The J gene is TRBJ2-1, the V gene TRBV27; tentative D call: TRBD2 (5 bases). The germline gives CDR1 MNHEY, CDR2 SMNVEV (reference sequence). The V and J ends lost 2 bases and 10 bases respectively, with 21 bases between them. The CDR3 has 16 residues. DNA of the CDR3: TGTGCCAGCAGTTTAAAGGGTTTGACTCCCCCGGGGGAGCAGTTCTTC. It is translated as CASSLKGLTPPGEQFF.

The CDR3 DNA follows: TGTGCCAGCAGCCAAGAACTAGCGGGAGCCACAGATACGCAGTATTTT. It specifies CASSQELAGATDTQYF. The chain couples TRBV4-2 to TRBJ2-3; 11 positions match TRBD2. Germline-derived CDR1 and CDR2 are LGHNA and YNFKEQ. Unmatched junction bases numbered 1, after V lost 0 bases and J lost 2 bases. The CDR3 contains 16 residues.

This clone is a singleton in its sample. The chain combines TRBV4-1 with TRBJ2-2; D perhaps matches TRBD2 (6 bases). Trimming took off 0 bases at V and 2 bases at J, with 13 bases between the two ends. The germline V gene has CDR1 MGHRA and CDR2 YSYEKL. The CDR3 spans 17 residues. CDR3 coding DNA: TGCGCCAGCAGCCAAGATCGGGCTAGCGACAACACCGGGGAGCTGTTTTTT. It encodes CASSQDRASDNTGELFF.

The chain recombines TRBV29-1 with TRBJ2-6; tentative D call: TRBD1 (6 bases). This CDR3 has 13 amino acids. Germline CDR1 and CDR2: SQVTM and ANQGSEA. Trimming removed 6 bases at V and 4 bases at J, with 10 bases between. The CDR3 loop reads CSVTGSGANVLTF. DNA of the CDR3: TGCAGCGTCACAGGGTCCGGGGCCAACGTCCTGACTTTC. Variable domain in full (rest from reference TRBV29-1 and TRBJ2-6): SAVISQKPSRDICQRGTSLTIQCQVDSQVTMMFWYRQQPGQSLTLIATANQGSEATYESGFVIDKFPISRPNLTFSTLTVSNMSPEDSSIYLCSVTGSGANVLTFGAGSRLTVL.

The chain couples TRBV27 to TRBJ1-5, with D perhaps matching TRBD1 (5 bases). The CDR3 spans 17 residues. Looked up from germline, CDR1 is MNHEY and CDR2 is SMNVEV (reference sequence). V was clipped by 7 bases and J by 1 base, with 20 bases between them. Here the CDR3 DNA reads TGTGCCAGCACCAAATCGATGTCCGGGGGAAGCAATCAGCCCCAGCATTTT. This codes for CASTKSMSGGSNQPQHF.

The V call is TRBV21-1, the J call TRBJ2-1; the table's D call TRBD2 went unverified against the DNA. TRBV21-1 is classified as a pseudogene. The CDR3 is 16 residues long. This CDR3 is CASSAPPGLVSHEQFF. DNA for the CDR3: TGTGCCAGCAGCGCTCCCCCGGGACTAGTTTCTCATGAGCAGTTCTTC.

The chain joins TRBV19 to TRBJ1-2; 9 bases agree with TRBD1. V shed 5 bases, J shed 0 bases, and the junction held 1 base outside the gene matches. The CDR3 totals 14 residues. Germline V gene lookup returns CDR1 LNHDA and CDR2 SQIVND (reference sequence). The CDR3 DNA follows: TGTGCCAGTAGTGGACAGGGGACTAACTATGGCTACACCTTC. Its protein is CASSGQGTNYGYTF.